This T cell receptor beta chain is drawn from a study of spatial heterogeneity in lung cancer. About the research overall: A unique TCR and UMI combination showed up more than ten times in raw reads, on average. Study outcomes and limitations: Ubiquitous expanded tumor TCRs surfaced in blood more at resection than they did at follow-up.

The CDR3 is 15 amino acids. The V segment lost 4 bases and the J segment 3 bases; nucleotides outside the gene matches: 6. Each molecule of TCR cDNA was tagged with one unique molecular identifier. TCRdb processed the 5' RACE reads anew with MiXCR; each CDR3 protein has one entry. The sample carries 70,000 to 90,000 distinct CDR3 sequences, 13% recorded once. Time point given: sample taken at primary tumor resection. Whole RNA, which was extracted from tumor, nontumor lung tissue or frozen PBMC, was sequenced without any cell sorting. The donor population consisted of more than 55 patients with untreated, early-stage non-small cell lung cancer. Comment on this clonotype: Its specificity is unknown.

Sequencing used PBMCs, obtained at surgery. This receptor was taken from a male donor with early-stage non-small cell lung cancer. V and J are TRBV12-3 or TRBV12-4 and TRBJ1-3; 7 nucleotides align to TRBD1. The CDR3 coding sequence is TGTGCCAGCAGTTCCCACAGGGGTATTGGAAACACCATATATTTT. Translated, it gives CASSSHRGIGNTIYF.